The clone carrying this TCR beta chain was counted many times. Germline V gene sequence: CDR1 LGHNA, CDR2 YNFKEQ. The CDR3 is 16 residues long. J lost 2 bases, V lost 5 bases, and 5 bases had no gene match. This sample was taken from a study of read filtering for tumor transcriptome and immune sequencing. Study overall: By R-ISS, stages I, II and III held roughly 8, 15 and 7 patients. TCR-mapped reads were about 4.05 to 10.27 million with IR-seq versus roughly 75 to 1,400 with RNA-seq.

Molecular barcoded adaptors covering alpha/delta and beta/gamma chains were used on 400 ng RNA. MiXCR, run by TCRdb on the reads, gives a single entry per CDR3 protein. The repertoire includes approximately 24,000 distinct CDR3 sequences, 20% to 25% of them detected once, and 47% sits in the top ten. The receptor's source is a donor aged 40 or over with multiple myeloma. This chain joins TRBV4-2 and TRBJ2-3; 12 bases are a match to TRBD2. The sample was a population of CD138-negative cells sorted from bone marrow. Written as DNA, the CDR3 is TGTGCCAGCAGCTCGACTAGCGGGGGCCTCACAGATACGCAGTATTTT. Residues: CASSSTSGGLTDTQYF.